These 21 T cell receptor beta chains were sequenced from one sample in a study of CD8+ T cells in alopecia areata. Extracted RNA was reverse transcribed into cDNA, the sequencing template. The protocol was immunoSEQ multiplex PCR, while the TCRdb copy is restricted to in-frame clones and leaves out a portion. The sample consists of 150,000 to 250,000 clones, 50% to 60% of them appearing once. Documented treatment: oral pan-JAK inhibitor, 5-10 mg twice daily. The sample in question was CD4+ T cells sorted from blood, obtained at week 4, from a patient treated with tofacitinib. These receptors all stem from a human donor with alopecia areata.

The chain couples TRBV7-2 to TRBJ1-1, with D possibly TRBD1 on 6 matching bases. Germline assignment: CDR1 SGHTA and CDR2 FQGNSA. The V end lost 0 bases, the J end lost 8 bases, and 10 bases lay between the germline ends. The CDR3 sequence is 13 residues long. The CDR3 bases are TGTGCCAGCAGCTTAGCGCGGGGGGCGGAAGCTTTCTTT. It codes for CASSLARGAEAFF.

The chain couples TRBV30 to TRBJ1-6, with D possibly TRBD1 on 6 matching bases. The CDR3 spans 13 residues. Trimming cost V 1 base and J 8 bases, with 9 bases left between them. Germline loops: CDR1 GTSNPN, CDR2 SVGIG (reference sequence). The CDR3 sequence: CAWSDREDSPLHF. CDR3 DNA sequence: TGTGCCTGGAGTGACAGGGAGGATTCACCCCTCCACTTT.

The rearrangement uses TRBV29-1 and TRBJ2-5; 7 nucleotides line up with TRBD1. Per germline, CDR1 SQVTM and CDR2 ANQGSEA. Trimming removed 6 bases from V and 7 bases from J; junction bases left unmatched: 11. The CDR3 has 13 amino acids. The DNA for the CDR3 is TGCAGCGTCGGACAGGTCGACGGAGGGACCCAGTACTTC. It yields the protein CSVGQVDGGTQYF.

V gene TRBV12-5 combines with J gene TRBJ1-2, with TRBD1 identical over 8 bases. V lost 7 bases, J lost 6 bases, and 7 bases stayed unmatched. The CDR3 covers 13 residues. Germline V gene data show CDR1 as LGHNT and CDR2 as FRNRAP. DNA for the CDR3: TGTGCTAGTGCCACGACAGGGGATCATGGCTACACCTTC. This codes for CASATTGDHGYTF.

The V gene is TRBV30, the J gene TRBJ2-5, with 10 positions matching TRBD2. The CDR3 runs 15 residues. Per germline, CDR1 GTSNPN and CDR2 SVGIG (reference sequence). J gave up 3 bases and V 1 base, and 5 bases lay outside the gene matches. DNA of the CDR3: TGTGCCTGGAGTGAGGCTAGCGGGGGAAAAGAGACCCAGTACTTC. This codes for CAWSEASGGKETQYF.

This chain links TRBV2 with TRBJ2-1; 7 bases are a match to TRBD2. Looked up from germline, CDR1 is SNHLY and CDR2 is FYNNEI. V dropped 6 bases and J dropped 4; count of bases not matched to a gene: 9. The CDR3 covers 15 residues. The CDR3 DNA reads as TGTGCCAGCAGCCGAGCGGGACGCCTATACAATGAGCAGTTCTTC. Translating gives CASSRAGRLYNEQFF. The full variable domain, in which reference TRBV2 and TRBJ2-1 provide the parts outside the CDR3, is EPEVTQTPSHQVTQMGQEVILRCVPISNHLYFYWYRQILGQKVEFLVSFYNNEISEKSEIFDDQFSVERPDGSNFTLKIRSTKLEDSAMYFCASSRAGRLYNEQFFGPGTRLTVL.

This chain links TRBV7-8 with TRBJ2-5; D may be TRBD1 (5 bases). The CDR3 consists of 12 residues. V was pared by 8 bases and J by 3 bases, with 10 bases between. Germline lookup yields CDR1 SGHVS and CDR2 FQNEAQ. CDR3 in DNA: TGTGCCAGCGGGGCAGGCAAAGAGACCCAGTACTTC. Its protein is CASGAGKETQYF.

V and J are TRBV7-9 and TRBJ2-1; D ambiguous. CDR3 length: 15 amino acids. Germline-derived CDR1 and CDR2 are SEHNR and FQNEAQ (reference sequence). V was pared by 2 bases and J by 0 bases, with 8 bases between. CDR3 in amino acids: CASSLRSSSYNEQFF. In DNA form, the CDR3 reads TGTGCCAGCAGCTTACGCAGCAGCTCCTACAATGAGCAGTTCTTC.

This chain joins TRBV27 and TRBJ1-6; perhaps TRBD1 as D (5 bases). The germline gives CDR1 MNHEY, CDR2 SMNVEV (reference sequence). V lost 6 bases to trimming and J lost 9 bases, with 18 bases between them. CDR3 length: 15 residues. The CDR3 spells CASSTQGLWGSPLHF. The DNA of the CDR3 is TGTGCCAGCAGCACCCAGGGCCTATGGGGTTCACCCCTCCACTTT.

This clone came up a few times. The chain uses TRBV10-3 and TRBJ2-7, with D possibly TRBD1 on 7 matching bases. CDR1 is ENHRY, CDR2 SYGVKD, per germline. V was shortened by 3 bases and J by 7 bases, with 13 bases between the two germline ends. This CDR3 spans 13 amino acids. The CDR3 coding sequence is TGTGCCATCAGTGACAGGGGGGTGCGAGAGCAGTACTTC. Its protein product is CAISDRGVREQYF.

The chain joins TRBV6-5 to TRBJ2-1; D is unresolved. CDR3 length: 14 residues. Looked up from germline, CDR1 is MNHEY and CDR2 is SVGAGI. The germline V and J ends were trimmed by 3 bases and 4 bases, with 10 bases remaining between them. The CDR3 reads CASSYFAGYNEQFF. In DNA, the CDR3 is TGTGCCAGCAGTTATTTTGCCGGATACAATGAGCAGTTCTTC.

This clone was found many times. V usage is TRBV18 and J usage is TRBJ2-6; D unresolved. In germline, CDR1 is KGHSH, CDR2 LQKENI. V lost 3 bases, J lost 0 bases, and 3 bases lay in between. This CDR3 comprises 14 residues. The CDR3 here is CASSPSSGANVLTF. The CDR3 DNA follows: TGTGCCAGCTCACCTTCCTCTGGGGCCAACGTCCTGACTTTC. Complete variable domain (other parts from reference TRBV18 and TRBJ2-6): NAGVMQNPRHLVRRRGQEARLRCSPMKGHSHVYWYRQLPEEGLKFMVYLQKENIIDESGMPKERFSAEFPKEGPSILRIQQVVRGDSAAYFCASSPSSGANVLTFGAGSRLTVL.

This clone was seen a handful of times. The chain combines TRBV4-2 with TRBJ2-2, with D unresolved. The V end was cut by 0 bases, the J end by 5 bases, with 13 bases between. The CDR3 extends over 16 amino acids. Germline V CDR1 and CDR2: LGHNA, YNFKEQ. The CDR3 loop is CASSQEVHSLTGELFF. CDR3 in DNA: TGTGCCAGCAGCCAAGAGGTGCACAGCCTTACCGGGGAGCTGTTTTTT.

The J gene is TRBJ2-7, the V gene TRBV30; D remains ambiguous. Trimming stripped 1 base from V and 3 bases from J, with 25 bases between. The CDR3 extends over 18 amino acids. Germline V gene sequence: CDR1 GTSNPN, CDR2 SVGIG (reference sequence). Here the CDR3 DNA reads TGTGCCTGGAGTGCTCGACTTTCCCGAACTCGCTCCCTCTACGAGCAGTACTTC. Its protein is CAWSARLSRTRSLYEQYF.

In DNA form, the CDR3 reads TGCAGCGTCCCGGACAGGGCCGTGAACACTGAAGCTTTCTTT. It is translated as CSVPDRAVNTEAFF. The rearrangement joins TRBV29-1 to TRBJ1-1; 8 bases match TRBD1. V lost 6 bases, J lost 0 bases, and 6 bases stayed unmatched. Germline V gene sequence: CDR1 SQVTM, CDR2 ANQGSEA. This CDR3 comprises 14 residues.

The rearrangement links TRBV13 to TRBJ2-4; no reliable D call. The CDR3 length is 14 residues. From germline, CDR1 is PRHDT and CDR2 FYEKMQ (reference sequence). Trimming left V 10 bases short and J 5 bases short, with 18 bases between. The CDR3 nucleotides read TGTGCCACCAGAATATTGGGTCAGGAAAACATTCAGTACTTC. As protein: CATRILGQENIQYF.

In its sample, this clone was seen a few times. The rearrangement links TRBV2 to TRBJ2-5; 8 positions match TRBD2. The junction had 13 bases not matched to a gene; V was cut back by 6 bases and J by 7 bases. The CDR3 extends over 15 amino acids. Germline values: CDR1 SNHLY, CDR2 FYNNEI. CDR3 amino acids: CASRQQAGGQGTQYF. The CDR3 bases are TGTGCCAGCAGGCAACAGGCGGGGGGCCAGGGGACCCAGTACTTC.

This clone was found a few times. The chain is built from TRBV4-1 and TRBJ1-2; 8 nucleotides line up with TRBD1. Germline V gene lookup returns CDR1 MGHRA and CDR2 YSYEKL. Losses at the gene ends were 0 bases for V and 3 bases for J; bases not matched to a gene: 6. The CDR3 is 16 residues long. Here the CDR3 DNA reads TGCGCCAGCAGCCAAGACGGACAGGGTCCTTACTATGGCTACACCTTC. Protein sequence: CASSQDGQGPYYGYTF.

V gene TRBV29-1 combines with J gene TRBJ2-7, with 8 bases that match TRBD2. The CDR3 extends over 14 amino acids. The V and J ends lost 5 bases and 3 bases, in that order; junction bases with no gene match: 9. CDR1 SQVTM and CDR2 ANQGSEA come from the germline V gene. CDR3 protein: CSVTDQRGSYEQYF. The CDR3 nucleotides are TGCAGCGTTACCGACCAGCGGGGGAGCTACGAGCAGTACTTC.

CDR3 in DNA: TGTGCCAGCAGCTTAGAACCTCGCAGGACCCAGTACTTC. It encodes CASSLEPRRTQYF. The chain carries TRBV7-2 and TRBJ2-5; D remains unclear. This CDR3 comprises 13 residues. The ends were cut back, 1 base at V and 7 bases at J, with 10 bases in the middle. Per germline, CDR1 SGHTA and CDR2 FQGNSA.

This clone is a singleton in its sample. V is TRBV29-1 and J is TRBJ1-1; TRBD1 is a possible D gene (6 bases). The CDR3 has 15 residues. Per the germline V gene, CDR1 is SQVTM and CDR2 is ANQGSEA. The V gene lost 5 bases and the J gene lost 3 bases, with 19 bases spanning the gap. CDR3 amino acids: CSVNLPGVRDTEAFF. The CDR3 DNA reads TGCAGCGTTAACCTACCAGGGGTGAGGGACACTGAAGCTTTCTTT.